The clone carrying this TCR beta chain was observed a single time. Its antigen remains unidentified. Sequenced by immunoSEQ multiplex PCR; TCRdb stores in-frame clones only, minus some. Of around 42,000 clones in the sample, approximately 89% are singletons; the top ten hold 1% to 1.5%. This sample is part of a study of T cells in narcolepsy. Whole-study findings and limits: HCRT-specific and TRIB2-specific autoreactive clonotypes appeared among same-patient CSF and blood CD4+ clonotypes.

The CDR3 spans 14 residues. Germline CDR1 reads SGHRS; CDR2 reads YFSETQ. Trimming cost V 4 bases and J 0 bases, with 7 bases left between them. The sequenced sample was CD45RA- memory CD4+ T cells from PBMCs. This sequence was found in a human donor with narcolepsy. V gene TRBV5-1 combines with J gene TRBJ2-2; D is unclear. In DNA form, the CDR3 reads TGCGCCAGCAGCCTAGTCACGAACACCGGGGAGCTGTTTTTT. Amino acid sequence: CASSLVTNTGELFF.